One and the same sample provided the 13 T cell receptor beta chains below, sequenced in a study of radiotherapy plus CTLA-4 blockade in lung cancer. The protocol was immunoSEQ multiplex PCR, while the TCRdb copy is restricted to in-frame clones and leaves out a portion. Of roughly 30,000 clones listed, about 81% are singletons. The sequences come from peripheral blood, collected from a patient treated with radiotherapy plus ipilimumab. These receptors were taken from a human donor with non-small cell lung cancer that progressed on radiotherapy plus ipilimumab.

The V and J genes are TRBV10-3 and TRBJ2-1, with 8 bases that match TRBD2. Germline values: CDR1 ENHRY, CDR2 SYGVKD. This CDR3 region has 14 residues. V lost 5 bases to trimming and J lost 1 base; unmatched junction nucleotides: 1. The CDR3 nucleotides are TGTGCCATCAGTCGCGGGGGGTCCTACAATGAGCAGTTCTTC. Translation gives CAISRGGSYNEQFF.

V is TRBV27 and J is TRBJ2-7, with 9 bases fitting TRBD2. This CDR3 contains 14 residues. Trimming cost V 1 base and J 6 bases; bases outside gene matches: 4. Germline CDR1 is MNHEY and CDR2 is SMNVEV (reference sequence). The CDR3 sequence is CASSLLGLAGEQYF. CDR3 in DNA: TGTGCCAGCAGTTTATTGGGACTAGCTGGCGAGCAGTACTTC.

This chain uses TRBV2 with TRBJ1-5, with D possibly matching TRBD1 (6 bases). Trimming cost V 6 bases and J 7 bases, with 19 bases left between them. Germline-derived CDR1 and CDR2 are SNHLY and FYNNEI. The CDR3 spans 15 residues. The CDR3 DNA sequence: TGTGCCAGCAGCCGCACCCAAGCGGGACAACAGCCCCAGCATTTT. This gives the protein CASSRTQAGQQPQHF. Complete variable domain (other parts from reference TRBV2 and TRBJ1-5): EPEVTQTPSHQVTQMGQEVILRCVPISNHLYFYWYRQILGQKVEFLVSFYNNEISEKSEIFDDQFSVERPDGSNFTLKIRSTKLEDSAMYFCASSRTQAGQQPQHFGDGTRLSIL.

The chain links TRBV27 to TRBJ2-7, with 7 positions matching TRBD2. The CDR3 extends over 14 amino acids. Unmatched junction bases numbered 6, after V lost 3 bases and J lost 4 bases. Germline V gene data show CDR1 as MNHEY and CDR2 as SMNVEV (reference sequence). CDR3 protein: CASSFGRGRYEQYF. The CDR3 DNA reads TGTGCCAGCAGTTTCGGGCGGGGGAGGTACGAGCAGTACTTC.

The V call is TRBV28, the J call TRBJ1-4; D is uncertain. V was trimmed by 3 bases and J by 7 bases, leaving 12 bases between them. CDR1 is MDHEN, CDR2 SYDVKM, per germline. The CDR3 consists of 14 residues. This CDR3 is CASSFGQAGEKLFF. CDR3 nucleotides: TGTGCCAGCAGTTTTGGTCAGGCGGGTGAAAAACTGTTTTTT.

A note on this clone: Lacking the conserved final phenylalanine or tryptophan, this CDR3 likely reflects a read error. The chain carries TRBV5-1 and TRBJ1-1; TRBD1 might be the D (6 bases). V shed 4 bases and J shed 4 bases, with 20 bases lying between them. The CDR3 extends over 16 amino acids. Germline CDR1 reads SGHRS; CDR2 reads YFSETQ. In DNA, the CDR3 is TGCGCCAGCAGCCCTGCTCAGGGGAATCTGATCACTGAAGCTTTCCTT. This sequence encodes CASSPAQGNLITEAFL.

The chain combines TRBV4-1 with TRBJ1-2; possibly TRBD1 for D (6 bases). V lost 2 bases and J 5 bases, leaving 9 bases between the germline ends. The CDR3 is made up of 13 amino acids. Per the germline V gene, CDR1 is MGHRA and CDR2 is YSYEKL. In nucleotides, the CDR3 is TGCGCCAGCAGCCAACAGGGGTCTTATGGCTACACCTTC. Protein product: CASSQQGSYGYTF.

This clone has only one observation. V usage is TRBV19 and J usage is TRBJ2-1, with TRBD1 as a possible D gene (6 bases). This CDR3 spans 15 amino acids. V lost 1 base and J lost 10, with 17 bases in between. Germline CDR1 LNHDA, CDR2 SQIVND (reference sequence). The CDR3 reads CASSIGLGGGGEQFF. The CDR3 coding sequence is TGTGCCAGTAGTATAGGCTTAGGTGGGGGCGGCGAGCAGTTCTTC.

The genes are TRBV6-1 and TRBJ2-7, with 9 bases lining up with TRBD2. Losses at the gene ends were 8 bases for V and 3 bases for J; bases not matched to a gene: 8. CDR1 is MNHNS, CDR2 SASEGT, per germline. The length of the CDR3 is 14 residues. The CDR3 DNA is TGTGCCAGCTCGCCGGGACTAGCAGACTACGAGCAGTACTTC. Protein sequence: CASSPGLADYEQYF.

CDR3 protein: CASSRGDQGEKLFF. The CDR3, as DNA: TGTGCCAGCAGCCGGGGGGACCAAGGGGAAAAACTGTTTTTT. The V and J genes are TRBV9 and TRBJ1-4; D is perhaps TRBD1 (5 bases). Germline values: CDR1 SGDLS, CDR2 YYNGEE. Trimming took off 4 bases at V and 8 bases at J, with 15 bases between the two ends. The CDR3 is 14 amino acids.

The genes are TRBV12-5 and TRBJ2-7; tentative D call: TRBD1 (6 bases). This CDR3 comprises 17 residues. Germline V CDR1 and CDR2: LGHNT, FRNRAP. V was cut by 1 base and J by 3 bases, with 19 bases left in between. The CDR3 protein is CASGLAFFGQTSYEQYF. In nucleotides, the CDR3 is TGTGCTAGTGGTTTGGCATTCTTCGGACAGACGAGCTACGAGCAGTACTTC.

The chain has TRBV5-1 and TRBJ2-5; 7 nucleotides line up with TRBD1. J lost 4 bases, V lost 4 bases, and 4 bases had no gene match. Germline lookup yields CDR1 SGHRS and CDR2 YFSETQ. CDR3 length: 13 amino acids. In DNA, the CDR3 is TGCGCCAGCAGCACTTCAGGGGGAGAGACCCAGTACTTC. Encoded protein: CASSTSGGETQYF. Combining the CDR3 with reference TRBV5-1 and TRBJ2-5 gives the whole variable domain KAGVTQTPRYLIKTRGQQVTLSCSPISGHRSVSWYQQTPGQGLQFLFEYFSETQRNKGNFPGRFSGRQFSNSRSEMNVSTLELGDSALYLCASSTSGGETQYFGPGTRLLVL.

The chain joins TRBV7-3 to TRBJ1-2; the D gene is possibly TRBD1 (6 bases). Trimming removed 2 bases from V and 7 bases from J, with 17 bases in between. Germline CDR1 and CDR2: SGHTA and FQGTGA. The CDR3 is 15 residues long. The CDR3 loop is CASSLHAGEGGGYTF. For the CDR3, the DNA is TGTGCCAGCAGCTTACATGCAGGGGAGGGCGGTGGCTACACCTTC.